This TCR beta chain was identified during a study of OX40 agonist ivuxolimab in advanced cancers. Some clones are missing from TCRdb's copy, which holds only in-frame ones; the method was immunoSEQ multiplex PCR. The sample holds 78,000 or so clones, 86% seen once. Germline CDR1 is KGHSH and CDR2 is LQKENI. There are 12 residues in the CDR3. Trimming took 6 bases from V and 4 from J, leaving 8 bases between them. The chain carries TRBV18 and TRBJ2-3, with D hard to call. This receptor was obtained from an adult with an advanced solid tumor such as melanoma, head and neck, liver or kidney cancer. Sequenced here: CD4+ or CD8+ T cells sorted from blood, sampled in a trial of the OX40 agonist ivuxolimab. The CDR3 coding sequence is TGTGCCAGCTCCAAGGACGCAGATACGCAGTATTTT. Protein sequence: CASSKDADTQYF.